This is a list of T cell receptor beta chains from one sample in a study of blood T cell repertoires in COVID-19. Method: immunoSEQ multiplex PCR; TCRdb's copy keeps in-frame clones and lacks some. The data show hundreds of thousands of clones, 83% seen once. Sequencing was performed on peripheral blood. The receptors derive from a woman aged 45 to 65 with acute or convalescent COVID-19. Each CDR3 is given with its conserved first and last residue. Each record gives: J gene, V gene, clone size, D gene, CDR3 length, CDR3 protein, CDR3 DNA. A D gene is named only where the DNA matches it firmly. The size entry is marked missing in some rows and otherwise reads once, few, many or a size class.

>TRBJ2-7|TRBV23-1|NA|NA|15
CASSQCGGLPGEQYF
TGCGCCAGCAGTCAATGCGGGGGCCTTCCGGGCGAGCAGTACTTC
>TRBJ2-2|TRBV15|few|TRBD2|15
CATSALAGAEGELFF
TGTGCCACCAGCGCCTTAGCGGGGGCCGAGGGGGAGCTGTTTTTT
>TRBJ1-5|TRBV6-1|NA|TRBD1|16
CASGGQGALSNQPQHF
TGTGCCAGCGGTGGACAGGGGGCACTGAGCAATCAGCCCCAGCATTTT
>TRBJ1-4|TRBV5-1|NA|NA|14
CASSLAGTNEKLFF
TGCGCCAGCAGCTTGGCAGGGACTAATGAAAAACTGTTTTTT
>TRBJ1-2|TRBV20-1|few|TRBD1|13
CSASRTGVVGYTF
TGCAGTGCTAGTCGGACAGGGGTGGTTGGCTACACCTTC
>TRBJ1-1|TRBV6-5|NA|NA|15
CASKAGGAGYPEAFF
TGTGCCAGCAAGGCGGGAGGCGCCGGGTACCCTGAAGCTTTCTTT
>TRBJ1-2|TRBV29-1|NA|TRBD1|12
CSGDRGPMGYTF
TGCAGCGGGGACAGGGGGCCGATGGGCTACACCTTC
>TRBJ2-3|TRBV6-5|NA|NA|14
CASSYLAGADTQYF
TGTGCCAGCAGTTATCTAGCAGGCGCAGATACGCAGTATTTT
>TRBJ1-2|TRBV3-1/TRBV3-2|NA|NA|13
CASSRATDYGYTF
TGTGCCAGCAGCCGAGCCACAGACTATGGCTACACCTTC
>TRBJ2-7|TRBV7-9|NA|TRBD2|16
CASSPTSGGTHYEQYF
TGTGCCAGCAGCCCGACTAGCGGAGGTACCCACTACGAGCAGTACTTC
>TRBJ1-2|TRBV4-1|NA|NA|14
CASSQGGGNYGYTF
TGCGCCAGCAGCCAAGGGGGAGGGAACTATGGCTACACCTTC
>TRBJ1-2|TRBV21-1|NA|NA|19
CASSFYSRTGGPSNYGYTF
TGTGCCAGCAGCTTCTACTCCCGGACAGGGGGCCCCTCTAACTATGGCTACACCTTC
>TRBJ1-5|TRBV6-5|few|TRBD1|12
CATAGTGQPQHF
TGTGCCACCGCCGGGACAGGCCAGCCCCAGCATTTT
>TRBJ2-5|TRBV2|NA|NA|12
CASSGYPETQYF
TGTGCCAGCAGTGGCTATCCCGAGACCCAGTACTTC
>TRBJ1-2|TRBV2|NA|NA|21
CASIPTADYALSQMRPYGYTF
TGTGCCAGCATTCCCACGGCAGATTATGCATTATCACAGATGCGTCCCTATGGCTACACCTTC
>TRBJ1-4|TRBV3-1/TRBV3-2|NA|NA|12
CASSQRGEKLFF
TGTGCCAGCAGCCAACGAGGGGAAAAACTGTTTTTT
>TRBJ1-2|TRBV21-1|NA|NA|15
CASSSQRGNIYGYTF
TGTGCCAGCAGCTCCCAACGGGGGAATATCTATGGCTACACCTTC
>TRBJ2-2|TRBV7-9|NA|TRBD2|16
CASSLYRGVNTGELFF
TGTGCCAGCAGCTTATATCGGGGGGTGAACACCGGGGAGCTGTTTTTT
>TRBJ1-4|TRBV5-4|NA|TRBD1|15
CASSSRGDSNEKLFF
TGTGCCAGCAGCTCTCGTGGGGACAGTAATGAAAAACTGTTTTTT
>TRBJ2-3|TRBV4-3|NA|NA|14
CASSQAQYTDTQYF
TGCGCCAGCAGCCAAGCCCAGTACACAGATACGCAGTATTTT
>TRBJ2-1|TRBV21-1|NA|NA|17
CASSRPWLAESYNEQFF
TGTGCCAGCAGCCGCCCTTGGTTAGCGGAGTCCTACAATGAGCAGTTCTTC
>TRBJ1-1|TRBV28|NA|NA|13
CASTPRRGTEAFF
TGTGCCAGCACCCCAAGGCGGGGAACTGAAGCTTTCTTT
>TRBJ2-1|TRBV24-1|NA|NA|12
CATSDLQEPQFF
TGTGCCACCAGTGATTTGCAAGAGCCGCAGTTCTTC
>TRBJ1-1|TRBV5-1|NA|NA|14
CASSLRVSNTEAFF
TGCGCCAGCAGCTTGCGTGTTTCGAACACTGAAGCTTTCTTT
>TRBJ1-4|TRBV12-3/TRBV12-4|NA|NA|13
CASSWGRQEKLFF
TGTGCCAGCAGTTGGGGCCGTCAAGAAAAACTGTTTTTT
>TRBJ1-2|TRBV5-1|NA|NA|15
CASSLLQDPSAGYTF
TGCGCCAGCAGCTTGTTGCAGGATCCATCAGCTGGCTACACCTTC
>TRBJ1-3|TRBV4-1|NA|NA|13
CASSPLSGGTIYF
TGCGCCAGCAGCCCACTATCCGGCGGCACCATATATTTT
>TRBJ1-3|TRBV6-5|NA|NA|15
CASSYSTGWGNTIYF
TGTGCCAGCAGTTACTCAACGGGATGGGGAAACACCATATATTTT
>TRBJ1-6|TRBV27|NA|NA|14
CASSFGGGNSPLHF
TGTGCCAGCAGTTTTGGGGGCGGGAATTCACCCCTCCACTTT
>TRBJ2-7|TRBV2|NA|NA|14
CATKPSQVTYEQYF
TGTGCCACCAAACCTTCACAGGTGACCTACGAGCAGTACTTC
>TRBJ1-3|TRBV18|NA|TRBD1|14
CASTDREFGNTIYF
TGTGCCAGCACCGACAGGGAGTTCGGAAACACCATATATTTT
>TRBJ1-5|TRBV4-1|NA|NA|16
CASSQQGTSSNQPQHF
TGCGCCAGCAGCCAACAGGGGACGTCAAGCAATCAGCCCCAGCATTTT
>TRBJ1-5|TRBV27|NA|TRBD1|15
CASRGQGMGIQPQHF
TGTGCCAGCAGGGGACAGGGGATGGGGATCCAGCCCCAGCATTTT
>TRBJ1-1|TRBV7-9|NA|NA|13
CASSFGENTEAFF
TGTGCCAGCAGCTTCGGGGAGAACACTGAAGCTTTCTTT
>TRBJ1-4|TRBV2|NA|NA|15
CASSEDTLRGEKLFF
TGTGCCAGCAGTGAAGACACCCTCCGGGGTGAAAAACTGTTTTTT
>TRBJ2-1|TRBV30|NA|NA|13
CAWSDSRMDEQFF
TGTGCCTGGAGTGACTCCAGGATGGATGAGCAGTTCTTC
>TRBJ2-7|TRBV5-1|once|TRBD2|15
CASSWGSGRAAEQYF
TGCGCCAGCAGCTGGGGTAGCGGGAGGGCCGCCGAGCAGTACTTC
>TRBJ2-7|TRBV27|once|TRBD1|14
CASRRDRGSNEQYF
TGTGCCAGCCGACGGGACAGGGGGTCAAACGAGCAGTACTTC
>TRBJ1-5|TRBV7-2|few|NA|15
CASSLDAGSSKPQHF
TGTGCCAGCAGCTTAGATGCGGGCAGTTCAAAGCCCCAGCATTTT
>TRBJ1-2|TRBV30|once|NA|12
CAWSVGQKGYTF
TGTGCCTGGAGTGTTGGACAGAAGGGCTACACCTTC
>TRBJ1-2|TRBV2|NA|TRBD1|15
CASSIYRGGSYGYTF
TGTGCCAGCAGTATCTACAGGGGAGGCAGCTATGGCTACACCTTC
>TRBJ2-2|TRBV11-3|NA|NA|17
CASSLDPFGESNGELFF
TGTGCCAGCAGCTTAGACCCGTTCGGGGAATCTAACGGGGAGCTGTTTTTT
>TRBJ2-2|TRBV19|NA|NA|16
CASSRFSGDPSGELFF
TGTGCCAGTAGTCGGTTTAGTGGTGATCCTTCCGGGGAGCTGTTTTTT
>TRBJ1-1|TRBV5-1|NA|TRBD1|19
CASSLFPDRPQGVNTEAFF
TGCGCCAGCAGCTTGTTCCCAGACCGCCCTCAGGGGGTGAACACTGAAGCTTTCTTT
>TRBJ1-1|TRBV6-2/TRBV6-3|NA|TRBD1|16
CASSSQRTGQYTEAFF
TGTGCCAGCAGTTCCCAGCGGACAGGGCAATACACTGAAGCTTTCTTT
>TRBJ1-5|TRBV28|NA|NA|18
CASRGVVGGVYSNQPQHF
TGTGCCAGCAGGGGAGTGGTAGGAGGCGTATATAGCAATCAGCCCCAGCATTTT
>TRBJ1-5|TRBV19|once|NA|12
CASSTSNQPQHF
TGTGCCAGTAGTACGAGCAATCAGCCCCAGCATTTT
>TRBJ1-2|TRBV21-1|NA|NA|14
CASSKGWRAVGYTF
TGTGCCAGCAGCAAAGGGTGGAGGGCGGTTGGCTACACCTTC
>TRBJ1-1|TRBV28|NA|NA|11
CASISHTEAFF
TGTGCCAGCATCTCCCACACTGAAGCTTTCTTT
>TRBJ2-7|TRBV3-1/TRBV3-2|NA|NA|15
CASAKFRSGVGEQYF
TGTGCCAGCGCCAAGTTTCGTTCGGGGGTAGGCGAGCAGTACTTC
>TRBJ1-5|TRBV19|few|NA|14
CASSRIDSNQPQHF
TGTGCCAGTAGCAGAATCGATAGCAATCAGCCCCAGCATTTT
>TRBJ2-6|TRBV5-1|NA|NA|14
CASTLYSGANVLTF
TGCGCCAGCACCTTATACTCTGGGGCCAACGTCCTGACTTTC
>TRBJ1-4|TRBV6-5|NA|TRBD1|13
CASSPGQHEKLFF
TGTGCCAGCAGTCCGGGACAGCACGAAAAACTGTTTTTT
>TRBJ1-2|TRBV5-1|NA|NA|15
CASSKGGGASYGYTF
TGCGCCAGCAGCAAAGGGGGGGGCGCAAGCTATGGCTACACCTTC
>TRBJ2-1|TRBV4-3|NA|TRBD2|15
CASSTGTSGVSKQFF
TGCGCCAGCAGCACCGGGACTAGCGGGGTCTCAAAGCAGTTCTTC
>TRBJ1-3|TRBV12-3/TRBV12-4|NA|NA|13
CASRSTGTNTIYF
TGTGCCAGCAGATCGACAGGAACAAACACCATATATTTT
>TRBJ1-3|TRBV2|NA|NA|13
CASSGESGNTIYF
TGTGCCAGCAGCGGGGAGTCTGGAAACACCATATATTTT
>TRBJ1-4|TRBV5-1|NA|TRBD1|13
CASSATGGEKLFF
TGCGCCAGCAGCGCGACAGGGGGAGAAAAACTGTTTTTT
>TRBJ2-3|TRBV7-9|NA|NA|16
CASSLLETGGTDTQYF
TGTGCCAGCAGCTTATTAGAGACAGGTGGCACAGATACGCAGTATTTT
>TRBJ1-1|TRBV21-1|NA|NA|16
CASIKNLRVEETEAFF
TGTGCCAGCATCAAAAACCTCCGGGTAGAAGAGACTGAAGCTTTCTTT